This T cell receptor (beta chain) was documented in a study of cytomegalovirus exposure and HLA in healthy donors. Study observations and caveats: Three of the chains that were CMV-associated were confirmed in vitro to be specific for CMV antigens. Serostatus for CMV was the only available immune exposure information.

V lost 5 bases to trimming and J lost 6 bases, with 16 bases between them. There are 14 residues in the CDR3. From germline, CDR1 is LNHDA and CDR2 SQIVND (reference sequence). The PCR made use of 60 Vbeta and 13 Jbeta primers. The protocol was immunoSEQ multiplex PCR, while the TCRdb copy is restricted to in-frame clones and leaves out a portion. The top ten clones hold over 9.5% of a sample with roughly 140,000 clones, approximately 82% of them seen once. Comment on this clone: The antigen remains undetermined.

V is TRBV19 and J is TRBJ1-1; the D gene is possibly TRBD1 (6 bases). Sequenced: PBMCs. This TCR came from a woman in her sixties or seventies in good health and CMV-seropositive. The CDR3 sequence is CASSAPHRVAEAFF. CDR3 nucleotide sequence: TGTGCCAGTAGTGCCCCCCACAGGGTCGCTGAAGCTTTCTTT. The full variable domain, its missing parts supplied by reference TRBV19 and TRBJ1-1, is DGGITQSPKYLFRKEGQNVTLSCEQNLNHDAMYWYRQDPGQGLRLIYYSQIVNDFQKGDIAEGYSVSREKKESFPLTVTSAQKNPTAFYLCASSAPHRVAEAFFGQGTRLTVV.